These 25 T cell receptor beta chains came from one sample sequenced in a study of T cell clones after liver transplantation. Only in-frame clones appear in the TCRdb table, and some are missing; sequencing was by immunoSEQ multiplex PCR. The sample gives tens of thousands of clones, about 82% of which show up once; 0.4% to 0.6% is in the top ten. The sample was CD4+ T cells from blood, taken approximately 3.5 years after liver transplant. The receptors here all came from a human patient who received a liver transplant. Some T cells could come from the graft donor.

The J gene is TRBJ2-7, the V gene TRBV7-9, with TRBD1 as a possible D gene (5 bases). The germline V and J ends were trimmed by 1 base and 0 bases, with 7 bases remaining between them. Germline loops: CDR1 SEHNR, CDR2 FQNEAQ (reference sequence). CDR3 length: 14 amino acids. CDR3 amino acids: CASSLDQGSYEQYF. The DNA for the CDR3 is TGTGCCAGCAGCTTAGATCAGGGCTCCTACGAGCAGTACTTC. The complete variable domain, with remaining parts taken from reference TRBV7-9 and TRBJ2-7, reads DTGVSQNPRHKITKRGQNVTFRCDPISEHNRLYWYRQTLGQGPEFLTYFQNEAQLEKSRLLSDRFSAERPKGSFSTLEIQRTEQGDSAMYLCASSLDQGSYEQYFGPGTRLTVT.

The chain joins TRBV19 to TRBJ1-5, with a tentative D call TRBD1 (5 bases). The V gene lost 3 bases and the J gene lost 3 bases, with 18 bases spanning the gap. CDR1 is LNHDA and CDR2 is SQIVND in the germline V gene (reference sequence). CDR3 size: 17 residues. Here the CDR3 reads CASSINGVDSSNQPQHF. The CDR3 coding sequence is TGTGCCAGTAGTATCAACGGTGTTGACAGTTCCAATCAGCCCCAGCATTTT.

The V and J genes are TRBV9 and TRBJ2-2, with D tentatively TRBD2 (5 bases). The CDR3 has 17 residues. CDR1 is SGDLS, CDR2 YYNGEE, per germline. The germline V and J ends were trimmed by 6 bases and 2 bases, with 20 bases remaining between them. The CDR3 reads CASTVRDTRANTGELFF. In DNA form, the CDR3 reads TGTGCCAGCACCGTCCGGGATACGCGGGCTAACACCGGGGAGCTGTTTTTT.

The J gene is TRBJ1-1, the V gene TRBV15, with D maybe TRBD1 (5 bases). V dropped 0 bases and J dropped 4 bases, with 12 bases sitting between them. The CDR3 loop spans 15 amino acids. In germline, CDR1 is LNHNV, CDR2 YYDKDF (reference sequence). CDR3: CATSRDVGGGTEAFF. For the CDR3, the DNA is TGTGCCACCAGCAGAGATGTGGGGGGGGGCACTGAAGCTTTCTTT.

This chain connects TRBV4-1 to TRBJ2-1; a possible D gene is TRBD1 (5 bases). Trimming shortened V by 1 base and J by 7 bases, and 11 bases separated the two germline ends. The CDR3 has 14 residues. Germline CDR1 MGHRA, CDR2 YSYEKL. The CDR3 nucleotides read TGCGCCAGCAGCCAAGCGGACACCCTAAATGAGCAGTTCTTC. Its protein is CASSQADTLNEQFF.

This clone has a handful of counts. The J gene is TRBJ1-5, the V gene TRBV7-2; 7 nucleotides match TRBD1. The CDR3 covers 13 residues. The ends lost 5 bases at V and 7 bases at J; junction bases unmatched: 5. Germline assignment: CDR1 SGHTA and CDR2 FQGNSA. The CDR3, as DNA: TGTGCCAGCAGCCCCCAGGGGGGGCAGCCCCAGCATTTT. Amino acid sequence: CASSPQGGQPQHF.

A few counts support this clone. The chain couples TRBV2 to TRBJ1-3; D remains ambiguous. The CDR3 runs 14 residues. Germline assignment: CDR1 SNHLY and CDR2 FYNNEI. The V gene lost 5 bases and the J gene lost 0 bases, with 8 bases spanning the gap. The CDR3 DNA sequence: TGTGCCAGCAGTCCCCAATTCTCTGGAAACACCATATATTTT. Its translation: CASSPQFSGNTIYF.

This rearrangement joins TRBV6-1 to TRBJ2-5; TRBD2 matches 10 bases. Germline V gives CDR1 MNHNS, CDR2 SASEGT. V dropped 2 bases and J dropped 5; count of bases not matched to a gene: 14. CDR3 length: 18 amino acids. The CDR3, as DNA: TGTGCCAGCAGTGAAAGCGTGGCTAGCGGGAGAGAGGGGGAGACCCAGTACTTC. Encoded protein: CASSESVASGREGETQYF.

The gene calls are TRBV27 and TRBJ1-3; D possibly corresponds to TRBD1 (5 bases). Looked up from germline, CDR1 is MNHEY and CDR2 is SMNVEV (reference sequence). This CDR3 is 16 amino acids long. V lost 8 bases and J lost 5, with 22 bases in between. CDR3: CASHPHQTDPRNTIYF. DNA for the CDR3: TGTGCCAGCCACCCTCATCAGACAGACCCTAGAAACACCATATATTTT.

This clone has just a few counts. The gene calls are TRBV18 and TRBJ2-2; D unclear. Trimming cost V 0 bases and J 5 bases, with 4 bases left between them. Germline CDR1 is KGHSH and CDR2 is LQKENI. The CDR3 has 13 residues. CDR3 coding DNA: TGTGCCAGCTCACCACCAGTTACCGGGGAGCTGTTTTTT. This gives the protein CASSPPVTGELFF.

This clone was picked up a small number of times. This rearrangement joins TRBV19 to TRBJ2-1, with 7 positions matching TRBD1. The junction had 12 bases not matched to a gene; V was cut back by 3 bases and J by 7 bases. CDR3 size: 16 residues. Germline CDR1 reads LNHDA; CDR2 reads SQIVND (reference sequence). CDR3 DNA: TGTGCCAGTAGTATTTCAGAGACAGGGAAGAGGAATGAGCAGTTCTTC. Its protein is CASSISETGKRNEQFF.

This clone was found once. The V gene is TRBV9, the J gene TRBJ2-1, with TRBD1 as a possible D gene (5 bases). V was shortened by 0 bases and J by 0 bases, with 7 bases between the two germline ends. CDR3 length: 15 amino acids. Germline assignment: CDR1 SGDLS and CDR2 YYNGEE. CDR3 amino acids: CASSVDDSSYNEQFF. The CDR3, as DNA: TGTGCCAGCAGCGTAGATGACAGCTCCTACAATGAGCAGTTCTTC. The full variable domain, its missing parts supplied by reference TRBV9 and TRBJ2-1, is DSGVTQTPKHLITATGQRVTLRCSPRSGDLSVYWYQQSLDQGLQFLIQYYNGEERAKGNILERFSAQQFPDLHSELNLSSLELGDSALYFCASSVDDSSYNEQFFGPGTRLTVL.

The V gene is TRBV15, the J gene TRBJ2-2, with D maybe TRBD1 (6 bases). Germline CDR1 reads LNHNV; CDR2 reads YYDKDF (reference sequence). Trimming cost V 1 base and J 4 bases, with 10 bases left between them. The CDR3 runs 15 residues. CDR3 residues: CATSRGQAITGELFF. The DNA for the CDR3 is TGTGCCACCAGCAGAGGACAGGCGATCACCGGGGAGCTGTTTTTT.

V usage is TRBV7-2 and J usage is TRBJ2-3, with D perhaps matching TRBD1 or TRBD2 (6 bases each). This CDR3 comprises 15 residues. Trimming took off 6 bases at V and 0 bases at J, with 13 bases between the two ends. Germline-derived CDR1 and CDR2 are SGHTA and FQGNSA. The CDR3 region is CASSSQGLSTDTQYF. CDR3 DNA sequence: TGTGCCAGCAGTTCACAGGGACTTAGCACAGATACGCAGTATTTT.

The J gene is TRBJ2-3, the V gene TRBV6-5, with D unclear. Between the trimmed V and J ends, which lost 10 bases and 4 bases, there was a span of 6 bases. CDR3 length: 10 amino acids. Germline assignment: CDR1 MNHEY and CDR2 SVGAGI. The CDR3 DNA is TGTGCCAAATGGGCAGATACGCAGTATTTT. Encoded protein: CAKWADTQYF.

CDR3 DNA sequence: TGTGCCAGCAGCGTAGCGGGTTTCTCTGGAAACACCATATATTTT. As protein: CASSVAGFSGNTIYF. The rearrangement links TRBV9 to TRBJ1-3; D unresolved. Trimming took off 0 bases at V and 0 bases at J, with 7 bases between the two ends. The germline V gene encodes CDR1 SGDLS and CDR2 YYNGEE. The CDR3 is made up of 15 amino acids.

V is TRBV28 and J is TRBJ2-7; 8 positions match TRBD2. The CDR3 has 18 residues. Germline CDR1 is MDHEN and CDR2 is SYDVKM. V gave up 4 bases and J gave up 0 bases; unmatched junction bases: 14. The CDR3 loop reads CASSSYWGPSGSSYEQYF. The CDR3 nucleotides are TGTGCCAGCAGTTCCTATTGGGGCCCCAGCGGGAGCTCCTACGAGCAGTACTTC.

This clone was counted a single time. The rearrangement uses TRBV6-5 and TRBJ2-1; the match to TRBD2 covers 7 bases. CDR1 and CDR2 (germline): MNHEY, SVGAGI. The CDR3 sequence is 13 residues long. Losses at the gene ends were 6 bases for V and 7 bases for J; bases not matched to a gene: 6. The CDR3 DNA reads TGTGCCAGCAGGCTAGCGGTGGGGAATGAGCAGTTCTTC. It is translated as CASRLAVGNEQFF.

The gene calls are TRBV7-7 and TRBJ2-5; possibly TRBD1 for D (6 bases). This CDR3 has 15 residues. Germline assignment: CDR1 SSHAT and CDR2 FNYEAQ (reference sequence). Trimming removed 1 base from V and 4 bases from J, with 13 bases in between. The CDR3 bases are TGTGCCAGCAGCTTAGACGGACAGTGGTCAGAGACCCAGTACTTC. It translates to CASSLDGQWSETQYF.

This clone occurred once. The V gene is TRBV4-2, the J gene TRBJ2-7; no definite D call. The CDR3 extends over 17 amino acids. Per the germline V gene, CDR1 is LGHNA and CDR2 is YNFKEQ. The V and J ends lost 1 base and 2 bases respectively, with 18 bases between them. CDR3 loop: CASSQGVGRAKTYEQYF. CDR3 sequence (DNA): TGTGCCAGCAGCCAAGGGGTTGGGCGAGCGAAAACCTACGAGCAGTACTTC.

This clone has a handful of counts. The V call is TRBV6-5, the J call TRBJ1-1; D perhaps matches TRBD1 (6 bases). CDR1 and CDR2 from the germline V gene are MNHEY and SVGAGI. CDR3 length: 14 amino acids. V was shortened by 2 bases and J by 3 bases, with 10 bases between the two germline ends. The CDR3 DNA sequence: TGTGCCAGCAGTTACGGGCAGGGGTACACTGAAGCTTTCTTT. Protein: CASSYGQGYTEAFF.

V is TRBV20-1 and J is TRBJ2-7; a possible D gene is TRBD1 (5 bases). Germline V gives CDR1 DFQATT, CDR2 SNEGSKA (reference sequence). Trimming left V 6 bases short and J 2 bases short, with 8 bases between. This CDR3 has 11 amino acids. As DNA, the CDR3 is TGCAGTGCAAAAGGGGCCTACGAGCAGTACTTC. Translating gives CSAKGAYEQYF.

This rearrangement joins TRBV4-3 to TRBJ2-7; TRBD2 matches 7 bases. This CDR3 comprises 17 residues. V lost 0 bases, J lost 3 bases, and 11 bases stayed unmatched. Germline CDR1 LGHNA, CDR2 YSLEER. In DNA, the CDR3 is TGCGCCAGCAGCCAAGACAGAGCGGGACGGGGGAACTACGAGCAGTACTTC. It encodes CASSQDRAGRGNYEQYF.

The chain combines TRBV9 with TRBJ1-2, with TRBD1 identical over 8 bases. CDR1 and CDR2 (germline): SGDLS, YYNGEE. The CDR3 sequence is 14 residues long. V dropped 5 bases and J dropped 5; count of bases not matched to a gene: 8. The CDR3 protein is CASSPGQADYGYTF. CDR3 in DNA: TGTGCCAGCAGTCCGGGACAGGCGGATTATGGCTACACCTTC.

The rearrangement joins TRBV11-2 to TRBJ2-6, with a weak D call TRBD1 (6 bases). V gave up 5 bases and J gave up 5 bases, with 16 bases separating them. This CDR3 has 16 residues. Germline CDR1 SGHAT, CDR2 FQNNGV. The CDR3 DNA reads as TGTGCCAGCAGCCCAGGAGCAGGGGTAAGGGCCAACGTCCTGACTTTC. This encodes CASSPGAGVRANVLTF.